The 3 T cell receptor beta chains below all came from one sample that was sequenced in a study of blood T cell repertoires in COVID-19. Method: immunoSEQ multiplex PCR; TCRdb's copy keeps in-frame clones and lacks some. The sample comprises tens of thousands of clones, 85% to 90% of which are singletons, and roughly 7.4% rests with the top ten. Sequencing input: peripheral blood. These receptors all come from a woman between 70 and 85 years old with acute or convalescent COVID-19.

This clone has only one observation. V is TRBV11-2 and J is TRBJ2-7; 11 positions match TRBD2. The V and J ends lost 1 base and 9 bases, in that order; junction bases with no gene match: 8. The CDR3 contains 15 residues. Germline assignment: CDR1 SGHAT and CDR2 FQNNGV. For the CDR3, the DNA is TGTGCCAGCAGCTTAGGTCCTAGCGGGGGGAGAAGGCAGTACTTC. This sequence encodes CASSLGPSGGRRQYF.

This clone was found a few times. DNA of the CDR3: TGTGCCAGCAGCCCAGGGTGGGGAAAGGATGAAAAACTGTTTTTT. This codes for CASSPGWGKDEKLFF. V gene TRBV27 combines with J gene TRBJ1-4; the D gene is possibly TRBD1 (5 bases). V was clipped by 6 bases and J by 6 bases, with 17 bases between them. The CDR3 spans 15 residues. In germline, CDR1 is MNHEY, CDR2 SMNVEV (reference sequence).

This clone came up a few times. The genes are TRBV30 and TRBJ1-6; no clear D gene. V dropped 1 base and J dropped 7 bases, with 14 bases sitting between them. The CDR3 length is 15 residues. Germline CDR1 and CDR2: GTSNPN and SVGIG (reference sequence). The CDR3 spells CAWSDSVKSNSPLHF. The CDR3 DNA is TGTGCCTGGAGTGACTCGGTGAAATCAAATTCACCCCTCCACTTT.